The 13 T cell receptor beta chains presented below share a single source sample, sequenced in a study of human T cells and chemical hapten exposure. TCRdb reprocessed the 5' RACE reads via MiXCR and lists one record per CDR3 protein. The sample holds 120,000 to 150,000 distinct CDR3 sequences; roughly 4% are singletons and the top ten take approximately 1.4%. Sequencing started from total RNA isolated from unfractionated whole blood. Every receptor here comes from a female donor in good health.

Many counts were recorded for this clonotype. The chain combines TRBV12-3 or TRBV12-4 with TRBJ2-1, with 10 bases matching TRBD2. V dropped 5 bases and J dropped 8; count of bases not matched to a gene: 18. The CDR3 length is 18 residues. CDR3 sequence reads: CASSTQAGRTSGGDEQFF. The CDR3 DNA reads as TGTGCCAGCAGTACCCAAGCCGGTCGGACTAGCGGCGGCGATGAGCAGTTCTTC.

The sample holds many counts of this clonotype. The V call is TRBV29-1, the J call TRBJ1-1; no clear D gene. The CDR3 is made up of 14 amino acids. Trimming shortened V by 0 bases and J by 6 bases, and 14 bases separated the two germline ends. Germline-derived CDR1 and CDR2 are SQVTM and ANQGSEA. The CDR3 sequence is CSVEEQRLQSEAFF. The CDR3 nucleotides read TGCAGCGTTGAAGAACAACGACTGCAGTCTGAAGCTTTCTTT.

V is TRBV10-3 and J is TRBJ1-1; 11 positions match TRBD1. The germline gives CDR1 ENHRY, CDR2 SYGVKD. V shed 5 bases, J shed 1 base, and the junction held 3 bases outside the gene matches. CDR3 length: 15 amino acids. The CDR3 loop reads CAISWGQGGNTEAFF. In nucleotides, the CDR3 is TGTGCCATCAGTTGGGGACAGGGGGGGAACACTGAAGCTTTCTTT.

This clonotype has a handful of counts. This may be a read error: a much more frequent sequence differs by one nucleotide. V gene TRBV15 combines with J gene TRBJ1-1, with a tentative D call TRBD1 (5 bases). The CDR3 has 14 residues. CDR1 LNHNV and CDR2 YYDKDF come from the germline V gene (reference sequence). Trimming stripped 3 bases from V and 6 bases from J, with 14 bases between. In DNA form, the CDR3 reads TGTGCCACCAGCAGTTGTCTTGGGGCGGCTGAAGCTTTCTTT. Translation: CATSSCLGAAEAFF.

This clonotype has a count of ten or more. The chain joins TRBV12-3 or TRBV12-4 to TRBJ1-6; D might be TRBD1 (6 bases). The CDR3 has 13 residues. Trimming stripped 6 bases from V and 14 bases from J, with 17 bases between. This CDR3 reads CASSQIQGTSLHF. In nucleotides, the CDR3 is TGTGCCAGCAGCCAAATACAGGGTACTTCCCTCCACTTT.

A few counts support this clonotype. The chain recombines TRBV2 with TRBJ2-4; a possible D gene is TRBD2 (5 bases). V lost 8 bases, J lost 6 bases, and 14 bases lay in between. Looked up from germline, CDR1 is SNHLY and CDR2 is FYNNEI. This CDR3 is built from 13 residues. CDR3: CASSEPGRNIQYF. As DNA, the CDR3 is TGTGCCAGCTCCGAGCCGGGGAGAAACATTCAGTACTTC. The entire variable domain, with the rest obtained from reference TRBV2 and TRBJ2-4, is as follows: EPEVTQTPSHQVTQMGQEVILRCVPISNHLYFYWYRQILGQKVEFLVSFYNNEISEKSEIFDDQFSVERPDGSNFTLKIRSTKLEDSAMYFCASSEPGRNIQYFGAGTRLSVL.

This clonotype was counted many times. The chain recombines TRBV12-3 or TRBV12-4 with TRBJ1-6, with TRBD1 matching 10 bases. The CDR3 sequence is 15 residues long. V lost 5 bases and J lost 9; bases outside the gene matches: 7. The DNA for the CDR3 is TGTGCCAGCAGTCGACAGGGGGCGATTGGTTCACCCCTCCACTTT. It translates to CASSRQGAIGSPLHF.

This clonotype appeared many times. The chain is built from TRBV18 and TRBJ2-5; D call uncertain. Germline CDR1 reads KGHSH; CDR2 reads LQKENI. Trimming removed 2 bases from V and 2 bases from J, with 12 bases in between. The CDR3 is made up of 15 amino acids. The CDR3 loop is CASSPVGLCQETQYF. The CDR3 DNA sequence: TGTGCCAGCTCACCAGTTGGTCTCTGTCAAGAGACCCAGTACTTC.

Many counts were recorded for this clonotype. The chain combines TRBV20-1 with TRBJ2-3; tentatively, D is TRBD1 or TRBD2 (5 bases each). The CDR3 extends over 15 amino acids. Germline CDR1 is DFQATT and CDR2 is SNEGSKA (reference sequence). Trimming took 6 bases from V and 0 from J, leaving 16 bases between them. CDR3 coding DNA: TGCAGTGCCAACATACGGGACGGTAGCACAGATACGCAGTATTTT. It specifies CSANIRDGSTDTQYF.

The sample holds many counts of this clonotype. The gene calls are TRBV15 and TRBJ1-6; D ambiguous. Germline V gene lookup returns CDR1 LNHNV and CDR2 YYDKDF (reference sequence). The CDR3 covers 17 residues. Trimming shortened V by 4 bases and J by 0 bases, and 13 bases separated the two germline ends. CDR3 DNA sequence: TGTGCCACCAGCATCGGGCTGGAAAGCTCCTATAATTCACCCCTCCACTTT. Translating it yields CATSIGLESSYNSPLHF.

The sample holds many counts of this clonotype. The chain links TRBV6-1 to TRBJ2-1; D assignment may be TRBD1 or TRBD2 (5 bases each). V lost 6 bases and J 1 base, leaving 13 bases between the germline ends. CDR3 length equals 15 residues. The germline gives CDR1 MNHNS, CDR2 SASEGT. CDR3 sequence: CASRWDVGSYNEQFF. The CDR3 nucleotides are TGTGCCAGCAGGTGGGACGTCGGGTCCTACAATGAGCAGTTCTTC.

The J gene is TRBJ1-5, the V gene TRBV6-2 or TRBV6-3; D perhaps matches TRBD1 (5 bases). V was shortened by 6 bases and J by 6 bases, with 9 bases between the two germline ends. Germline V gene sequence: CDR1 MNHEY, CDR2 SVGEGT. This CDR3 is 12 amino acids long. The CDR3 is CASSTGGQPQHF. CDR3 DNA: TGTGCCAGCAGCACGGGGGGTCAGCCCCAGCATTTT.

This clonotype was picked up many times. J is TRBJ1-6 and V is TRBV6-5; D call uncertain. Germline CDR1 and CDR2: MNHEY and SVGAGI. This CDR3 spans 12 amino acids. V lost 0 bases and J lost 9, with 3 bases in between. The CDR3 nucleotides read TGTGCCAGCAGTTACTCATTTTCACCCCTCCACTTT. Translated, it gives CASSYSFSPLHF.